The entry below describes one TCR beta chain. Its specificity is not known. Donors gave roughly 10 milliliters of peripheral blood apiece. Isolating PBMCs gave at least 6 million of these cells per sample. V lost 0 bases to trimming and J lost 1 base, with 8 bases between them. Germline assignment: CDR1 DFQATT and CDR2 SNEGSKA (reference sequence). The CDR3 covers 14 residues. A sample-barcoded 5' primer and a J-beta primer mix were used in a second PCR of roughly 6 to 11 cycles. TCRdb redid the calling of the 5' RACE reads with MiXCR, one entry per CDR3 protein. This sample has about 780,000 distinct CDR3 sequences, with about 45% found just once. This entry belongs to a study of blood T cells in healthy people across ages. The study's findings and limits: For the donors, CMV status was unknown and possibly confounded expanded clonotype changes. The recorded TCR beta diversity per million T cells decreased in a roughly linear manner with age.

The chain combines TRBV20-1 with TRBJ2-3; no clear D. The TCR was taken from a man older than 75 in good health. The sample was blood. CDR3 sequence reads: CSARERVGTDTQYF. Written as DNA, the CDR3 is TGCAGTGCTAGAGAAAGGGTAGGCACAGATACGCAGTATTTT.